This T cell receptor (beta chain) was sequenced in a study of blood T cells in healthy people across ages. General study results and limits: Across the age range, TCR beta diversity per million T cells fell in a roughly linear way.

It was with a sample-barcoded 5' primer and a J-beta primer mix that a second PCR of roughly 6 to 12 cycles was run. Every cDNA molecule carried a tag from a template-switch adaptor bearing 12 random nucleotides. Each of the samples gave a minimum of 3 million paired-end reads that contained CDR3. Via MiXCR, TCRdb re-called the 5' RACE reads, giving one row per CDR3 protein. Among roughly 730,000 distinct CDR3 sequences listed, about 61% were seen once. PBMCs were isolated at a quantity of at least 6.5 million per sample. As to this clonotype: What it binds is not known. One end of the junction fails to match germline, which may point to a read error.

Germline V CDR1 and CDR2: MDHEN, SYDVKM. The CDR3 is 14 amino acids. The sequenced sample was blood. The J gene is TRBJ2-6, the V gene TRBV28; D possibly corresponds to TRBD1 (5 bases). The sequence was obtained from a man aged 35-49 years in good health. CDR3 region: CASSFSPGANILTF. In DNA, the CDR3 is TGTGCCAGCAGTTTCTCGCCTGGGGCCAACATCCTGACTTTC.